This T cell receptor beta chain was sequenced for a study of OX40 agonist ivuxolimab in advanced cancers. With regard to the full study: Ivuxolimab, which targeted the costimulatory receptor OX40 (CD134), was an agonistic, fully human IgG2 monoclonal antibody. Patients were allowed to have had prior anti-PD-1, anti-PD-L1 or anti-CTLA-4 therapy, and approximately 40% of the dose-escalation patients had been treated with checkpoint inhibitors. The paper covers the monotherapy dose-escalation part of the phase I ivuxolimab trial, which included N of about 50 patients. In the dose-escalation cohort, around four fifths of patients were male, and the mean age was roughly 56 years with a range of roughly 20 to 80. Intravenous ivuxolimab was administered to patients every 2 weeks at six dose levels: 0.01, 0.1, 0.3, 1.5, 3 and 10 mg/kg. Peripheral TCRbeta sequencing aimed to test whether ivuxolimab altered TCR sequence diversity and caused clonal T-cell expansion. Of the 50 or so patients in dose escalation, 19 had hepatocellular carcinoma, roughly 15 had melanoma, 9 had renal cell carcinoma and 9 had head and neck cancer. Partial responses were achieved by three dose-escalation patients, of whom one had hepatocellular carcinoma and two had cutaneous melanoma. Overall study outcomes, separate from this receptor: Which antigens the clonally expanded peripheral T cells were specific for was not determined. In partial responders in the 0.1-3.0 mg/kg groups, normalized peripheral clonal expansion was found to be among the lowest, especially among CD8+ T cells. Low levels of normalized T-cell clonal expansion were also shown by some nonresponding patients. At doses of 0.1 to 3.0 mg/kg, clonal expansion of both CD4+ and CD8+ blood T cells was observed from baseline to week 6. After ivuxolimab, more expanded clones were found on average in CD8+ T cells than in CD4+ T cells.

Details on this clone: Its antigen is not yet known. No base-level quality is on record; no much larger clone is a single base apart.

The trial excluded patients who had a history of autoimmune disease or who were on systemic immunosuppression. Peripheral blood for TCR sequencing was collected from all dose cohorts at baseline, on cycle 4 day 1, and on cycle 7 day 1. Samples were obtained from an open-label, multicenter, first-in-human phase I dose-escalation trial of ivuxolimab. Adults with locally advanced or metastatic head and neck squamous cell, hepatocellular, melanoma or renal cell carcinoma were enrolled in the trial. Before TCR sequencing, CD4+ T cells and CD8+ T cells were sorted from peripheral blood as separate populations. To sequence the TCRbeta CDR3 region, genomic DNA was isolated from the sorted cells. The immunoSEQ Assay was used for sequencing of TCRbeta CDR3 regions. TCRdb re-hosts the immuneACCESS table, in-frame sequences only. Its copies lack some clones; in the studies checked, an unresolved V gene accounts for under half of them, and the cause for the rest is not known. The sample contains tens of thousands of clones, 80% to 90% of them found a single time. Around 4.7% of the sample rests with the top ten.

The CDR3 contains 14 residues, cysteine and phenylalanine counted. The entry retains the CDR3 DNA only, 42 bases that are in frame from base 1. Compared with germline, V lacks 3 bases and J lacks 6 bases; bases without a gene match: 6. The germline V gene encodes CDR1 SGHKS and CDR2 YYEKEE (reference sequence). The sequence came from an adult with an advanced solid tumor such as melanoma, head and neck, liver or kidney cancer. The sequences come from CD4+ or CD8+ T cells sorted from blood, collected in a trial of the OX40 agonist ivuxolimab. Rearrangement joined TRBV5-5 to TRBJ1-5, with 7 bases aligning to TRBD1. The bases read TGTGCCAGCAGCTCTGACAGGGAGGGTCAGCCCCAGCATTTT. Its protein is CASSSDREGQPQHF.